These T cell receptor beta chains were read from a single sample in a study of beta chain features in type 1 diabetes. Using immunoSEQ multiplex PCR, the repertoire was profiled, and TCRdb retains in-frame clones only, with some absent. The sample lists hundreds of thousands of clones; 13% were seen once. The sample was naive CD4+ T cells from blood. The receptors stem from a man younger than 35 with type 1 diabetes. CDR3s include the opening cysteine and the closing phenylalanine or tryptophan. A D gene is named only where the DNA matches it firmly. Expanded clones are given a class, and other clones once, few, many or no size at all.

v_call: TRBV30
clone_size: few
j_call: TRBJ2-7
d_call: -
cdr3_nt: TGTGCCTGGAGTGGCGGGGCGTACGAGCAGTACTTC
cdr3_aa: CAWSGGAYEQYF

v_call: TRBV18
clone_size: -
j_call: TRBJ2-1
d_call: -
cdr3_nt: TGTGCCAGCTCACCGTCCGGGCCAGGGGAGTTCTTC
cdr3_aa: CASSPSGPGEFF

v_call: TRBV7-7
clone_size: few
j_call: TRBJ2-5
d_call: -
cdr3_nt: TGTGCCAGCAGCTTGGATAGTCAAGAGACCCAGTACTTC
cdr3_aa: CASSLDSQETQYF

v_call: TRBV9
clone_size: few
j_call: TRBJ2-7
d_call: -
cdr3_nt: TGTGCCAGCAGCGCTTCGGGTCTCCCCTACGAGCAGTACTTC
cdr3_aa: CASSASGLPYEQYF

v_call: TRBV5-4
clone_size: -
j_call: TRBJ1-6
d_call: -
cdr3_nt: TGTGCCAGCAGCGTACAGGGAGTTGATTCACCCCTCCACTTT
cdr3_aa: CASSVQGVDSPLHF

v_call: TRBV27
clone_size: few
j_call: TRBJ2-1
d_call: TRBD2
cdr3_nt: TGTGCCAGCAGGGGGATAAAGCGGGGGCGCTTTAATGAGCAGTTCTTC
cdr3_aa: CASRGIKRGRFNEQFF

v_call: TRBV10-3
clone_size: -
j_call: TRBJ1-6
d_call: TRBD1
cdr3_nt: TGTGCCACCCTAGCCGGGACAGGGGATAATTCACCCCTCCACTTT
cdr3_aa: CATLAGTGDNSPLHF

v_call: TRBV18
clone_size: -
j_call: TRBJ2-7
d_call: TRBD1
cdr3_nt: TGTGCCAGCTCACCAGGGACAGGGTCGAACGAGCAGTACTTC
cdr3_aa: CASSPGTGSNEQYF

v_call: TRBV7-3
clone_size: -
j_call: TRBJ1-3
d_call: -
cdr3_nt: TGTGCCAGCAGCTCGACTAGCTCTGGAAACACCATATATTTT
cdr3_aa: CASSSTSSGNTIYF

v_call: TRBV11-2
clone_size: -
j_call: TRBJ1-2
d_call: -
cdr3_nt: TGTGCCAGCAGCCATAACTATGGCTACACCTTC
cdr3_aa: CASSHNYGYTF

v_call: TRBV7-9
clone_size: -
j_call: TRBJ1-5
d_call: -
cdr3_nt: TGTGCCAGCAGCTTAACAGGGACGGGGGATCAGCCCCAGCATTTT
cdr3_aa: CASSLTGTGDQPQHF

v_call: TRBV25-1
clone_size: -
j_call: TRBJ1-6
d_call: -
cdr3_nt: TGTGCCAGCAGTGGGGGGCCTTCACCCCTCCACTTT
cdr3_aa: CASSGGPSPLHF

v_call: TRBV10-2
clone_size: -
j_call: TRBJ2-6
d_call: -
cdr3_nt: TGCGCCAGTGCCGGGACAACCTCTGGGGCCAACGTCCTGACTTTC
cdr3_aa: CASAGTTSGANVLTF

v_call: TRBV11-1
clone_size: -
j_call: TRBJ1-4
d_call: TRBD1
cdr3_nt: TGTGCCAGCAGCCGACAGGGAACCAATGAAAAACTGTTTTTT
cdr3_aa: CASSRQGTNEKLFF

v_call: TRBV7-9
clone_size: few
j_call: TRBJ1-4
d_call: TRBD1
cdr3_nt: TGTGCCAGCAGCTTAGAGACAGGGATGAAAATTGTCCAACTGTTTTTT
cdr3_aa: CASSLETGMKIVQLFF

v_call: TRBV18
clone_size: few
j_call: TRBJ2-2
d_call: -
cdr3_nt: TGTGCCAGCTCACCAGGGGAAGGCGGGGAGCTGTTTTTT
cdr3_aa: CASSPGEGGELFF

v_call: TRBV25-1
clone_size: few
j_call: TRBJ2-7
d_call: -
cdr3_nt: TGTGCCAGCAGTAGACCTGGACCTACCTACGAGCAGTACTTC
cdr3_aa: CASSRPGPTYEQYF

v_call: TRBV7-3
clone_size: few
j_call: TRBJ2-5
d_call: -
cdr3_nt: TGTGCCAGCAGCTTGGGCAGGGTGGGCCAAGAGACCCAGTACTTC
cdr3_aa: CASSLGRVGQETQYF

v_call: TRBV15
clone_size: -
j_call: TRBJ1-3
d_call: TRBD1
cdr3_nt: TGTGCCACCAGCAGCGGGACAGGGGCTGGAAACACCATATATTTT
cdr3_aa: CATSSGTGAGNTIYF

v_call: TRBV6-5
clone_size: -
j_call: TRBJ1-2
d_call: -
cdr3_nt: TGTGCCAGCAGTTACTTCCGGTCGGGTGGCTACACCTTC
cdr3_aa: CASSYFRSGGYTF

v_call: TRBV18
clone_size: few
j_call: TRBJ2-1
d_call: -
cdr3_nt: TGTGCCAGCTCACCACCGAACAATGAGCAGTTCTTC
cdr3_aa: CASSPPNNEQFF

v_call: TRBV7-2
clone_size: few
j_call: TRBJ2-5
d_call: -
cdr3_nt: TGTGCCAGCAGCTTAGGGGGGGTTCAAGAGACCCAGTACTTC
cdr3_aa: CASSLGGVQETQYF

v_call: TRBV29-1
clone_size: -
j_call: TRBJ1-4
d_call: TRBD1
cdr3_nt: TGCAGCGTTAGACAGGGGAACCTTAATGAAAAACTGTTTTTT
cdr3_aa: CSVRQGNLNEKLFF

v_call: TRBV29-1
clone_size: few
j_call: TRBJ2-3
d_call: TRBD2
cdr3_nt: TGCAGCGTTGAAGGCGGGGGGCACCCAGATACGCAGTATTTT
cdr3_aa: CSVEGGGHPDTQYF

v_call: TRBV30
clone_size: few
j_call: TRBJ2-5
d_call: -
cdr3_nt: TGTGCCTGGAGTGTAATTGACCAAGAGACCCAGTACTTC
cdr3_aa: CAWSVIDQETQYF

v_call: TRBV27
clone_size: few
j_call: TRBJ2-7
d_call: TRBD1
cdr3_nt: TGTGCCAGCAGTTTCAAACTCAGGGGGTACGAGCAGTACTTC
cdr3_aa: CASSFKLRGYEQYF

v_call: TRBV9
clone_size: -
j_call: TRBJ1-2
d_call: -
cdr3_nt: TGTGCCAGCAGCGTAGGTATGGAGTTGAACTATGGCTACACCTTC
cdr3_aa: CASSVGMELNYGYTF

v_call: TRBV30
clone_size: -
j_call: TRBJ1-3
d_call: -
cdr3_nt: TGTGCCTCCGGGACGTCTGGAAACACCATATATTTT
cdr3_aa: CASGTSGNTIYF

v_call: TRBV9
clone_size: few
j_call: TRBJ2-7
d_call: -
cdr3_nt: TGTGCCAGCAGCGTAGGGGGATTCTCCTACGAGCAGTACTTC
cdr3_aa: CASSVGGFSYEQYF

v_call: TRBV7-2
clone_size: few
j_call: TRBJ2-2
d_call: TRBD1
cdr3_nt: TGTGCCAGCAGCCTCGACAGGGTGGCCGGGGAGCTGTTTTTT
cdr3_aa: CASSLDRVAGELFF

v_call: TRBV30
clone_size: few
j_call: TRBJ1-5
d_call: -
cdr3_nt: TGTGCCTGGAGCCTTCAGCCCGGACAGCCCCAGCATTTT
cdr3_aa: CAWSLQPGQPQHF

v_call: TRBV7-9
clone_size: few
j_call: TRBJ1-3
d_call: -
cdr3_nt: TGTGCCCTCTTTTCGGGAAACACCATATATTTT
cdr3_aa: CALFSGNTIYF

v_call: TRBV30
clone_size: few
j_call: TRBJ1-4
d_call: -
cdr3_nt: TGTGCCTGGAGAAGGGACGAAAAACTGTTTTTT
cdr3_aa: CAWRRDEKLFF

v_call: TRBV12-5
clone_size: -
j_call: TRBJ1-2
d_call: -
cdr3_nt: TGTGCTAGTGGTTTGGTACAGCCGGGGGTGAATGGCTACACCTTC
cdr3_aa: CASGLVQPGVNGYTF

v_call: TRBV29-1
clone_size: -
j_call: TRBJ1-1
d_call: -
cdr3_nt: TGCAGCGTCGCTGGAGGGGCGGGGACGCTGAACACTGAAGCTTTCTTT
cdr3_aa: CSVAGGAGTLNTEAFF

v_call: TRBV5-1
clone_size: -
j_call: TRBJ2-1
d_call: -
cdr3_nt: TGCGCCAGCTCCCGGGACAACAACAATGAGCAGTTCTTC
cdr3_aa: CASSRDNNNEQFF

v_call: TRBV29-1
clone_size: few
j_call: TRBJ2-1
d_call: -
cdr3_nt: TGCAGCGGAGAGCGGTACAATGAGCAGTTCTTC
cdr3_aa: CSGERYNEQFF

v_call: TRBV14
clone_size: few
j_call: TRBJ2-7
d_call: TRBD1
cdr3_nt: TGTGCCAGCAGCCATACCGGGACAGTAATCACGGGGCAGTACTTC
cdr3_aa: CASSHTGTVITGQYF

v_call: TRBV5-1
clone_size: -
j_call: TRBJ2-1
d_call: -
cdr3_nt: TGCGCCAGCGCCCGCGTTGAGGGCAATGAGCAGTTCTTC
cdr3_aa: CASARVEGNEQFF

v_call: TRBV4-2
clone_size: -
j_call: TRBJ1-2
d_call: TRBD1
cdr3_nt: TGTGCCAGCAGCCAACCCGGGACAGGGGTCGACGGCTACACCTTC
cdr3_aa: CASSQPGTGVDGYTF

v_call: TRBV27
clone_size: few
j_call: TRBJ1-5
d_call: -
cdr3_nt: TGTGCCAGCAGCCGCCGACCTAATCAGCCCCAGCATTTT
cdr3_aa: CASSRRPNQPQHF